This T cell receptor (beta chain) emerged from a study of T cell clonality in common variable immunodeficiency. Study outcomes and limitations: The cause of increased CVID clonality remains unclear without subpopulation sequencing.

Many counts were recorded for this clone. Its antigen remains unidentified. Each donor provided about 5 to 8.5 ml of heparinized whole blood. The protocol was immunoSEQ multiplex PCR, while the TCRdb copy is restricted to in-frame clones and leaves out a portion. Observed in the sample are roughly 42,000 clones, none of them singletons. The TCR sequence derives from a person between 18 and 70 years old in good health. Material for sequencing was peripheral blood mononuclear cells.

The CDR3 spells CASSLSPTNTEAFF. CDR3 DNA (partial): TGCGCCAGCAGCTTGTCCCCAACAAACACTGAA. V gene TRBV5-1 combines with J gene TRBJ1-1; D remains ambiguous. The DNA ends 3 residues before the CDR3 does, and the rest of the CDR3 is filled in from the germline J gene. The V and J ends lost 1 base and 2 bases respectively, with 9 bases between them. The CDR3 contains 14 residues. Germline CDR1 reads SGHRS; CDR2 reads YFSETQ.